The clone carrying this TCR beta chain was recorded at least ten times. Its antigen is not identified. Researchers barred patients who had uncontrolled infection, other autoimmune disease, pregnancy or lactation. This sample is part of a study of T cells in Graves' hyperthyroidism and ophthalmopathy. About the research overall: Before treatment of any kind, peripheral blood was taken at initial diagnosis. General study findings and limits: Appearing also in blood were most of the thyroid clonotypes expanded above 0.001.

Researchers amplified the TCR beta CDR3 regions from RNA transcripts. TCR CDR3 regions were first amplified by RT-PCR with HTBI primers. MiXCR, applied by TCRdb to the multiplex PCR reads, yields one record per CDR3 protein. The top ten hold around 20% of the sample, which has 380,000 or so distinct CDR3 sequences, around an eighth seen once. The CDR3 extends over 15 amino acids. The V segment lost 6 bases and the J segment 1 base; nucleotides outside the gene matches: 7. Germline CDR1 and CDR2: MNHEY and SVGEGT. Sample: blood. The chain employs TRBV6-2 or TRBV6-3 and TRBJ1-1; TRBD1 matches 8 bases. This clonotype was sampled from a man aged 30 to 39 with Graves' hyperthyroidism that later progressed to Graves' ophthalmopathy. CDR3 DNA sequence: TGTGCCAGCAGAGAACTCGGACAGGGGAACACTGAAGCTTTCTTT. This sequence encodes CASRELGQGNTEAFF.